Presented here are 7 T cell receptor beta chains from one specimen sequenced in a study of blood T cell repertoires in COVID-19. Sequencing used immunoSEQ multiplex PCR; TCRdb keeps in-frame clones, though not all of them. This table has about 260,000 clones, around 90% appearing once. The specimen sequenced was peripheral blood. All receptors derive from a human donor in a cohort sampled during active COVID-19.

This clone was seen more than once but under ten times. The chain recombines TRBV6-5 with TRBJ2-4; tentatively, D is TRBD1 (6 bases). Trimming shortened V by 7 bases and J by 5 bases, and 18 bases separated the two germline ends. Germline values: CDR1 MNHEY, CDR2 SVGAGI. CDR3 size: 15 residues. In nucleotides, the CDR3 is TGTGCCAGCAATATAAGGAATGACAGGCAAAACATTCAGTACTTC. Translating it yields CASNIRNDRQNIQYF.

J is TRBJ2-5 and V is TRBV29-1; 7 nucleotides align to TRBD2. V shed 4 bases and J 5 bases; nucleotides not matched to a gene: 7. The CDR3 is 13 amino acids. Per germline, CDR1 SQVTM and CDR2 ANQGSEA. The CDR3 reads CSVGGRGGETQYF. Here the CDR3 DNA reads TGCAGCGTTGGAGGGCGGGGAGGGGAGACCCAGTACTTC.

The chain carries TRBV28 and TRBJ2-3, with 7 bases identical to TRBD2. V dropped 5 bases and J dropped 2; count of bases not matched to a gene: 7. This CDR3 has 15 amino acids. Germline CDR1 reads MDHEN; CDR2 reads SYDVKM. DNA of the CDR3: TGTGCCAGCAGTGTACGGGGACTATACACAGATACGCAGTATTTT. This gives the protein CASSVRGLYTDTQYF.

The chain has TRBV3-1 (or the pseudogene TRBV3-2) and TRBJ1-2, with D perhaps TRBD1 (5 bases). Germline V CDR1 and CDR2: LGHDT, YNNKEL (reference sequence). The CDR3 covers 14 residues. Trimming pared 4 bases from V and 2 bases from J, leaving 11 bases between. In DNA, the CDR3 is TGTGCCAGCAGCCCCTCAGGGAGGAACTATGGCTACACCTTC. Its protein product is CASSPSGRNYGYTF.

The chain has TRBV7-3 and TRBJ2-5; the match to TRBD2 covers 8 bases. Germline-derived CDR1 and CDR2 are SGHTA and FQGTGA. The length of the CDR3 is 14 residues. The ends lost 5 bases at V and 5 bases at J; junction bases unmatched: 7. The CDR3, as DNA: TGTGCCAGCAGCCCCTCGGGACTAGTGGAGACCCAGTACTTC. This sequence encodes CASSPSGLVETQYF.

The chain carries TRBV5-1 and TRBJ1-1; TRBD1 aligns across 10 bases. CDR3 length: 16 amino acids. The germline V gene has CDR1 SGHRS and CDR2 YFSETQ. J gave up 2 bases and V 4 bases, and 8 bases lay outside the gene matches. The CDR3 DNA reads TGCGCCAGCAGCCCTATGACAGGGGGCGGAAACACTGAAGCTTTCTTT. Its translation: CASSPMTGGGNTEAFF.

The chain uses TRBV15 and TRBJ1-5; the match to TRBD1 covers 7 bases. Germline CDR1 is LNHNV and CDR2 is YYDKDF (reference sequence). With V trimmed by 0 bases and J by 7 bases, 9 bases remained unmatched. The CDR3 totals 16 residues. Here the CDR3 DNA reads TGTGCCACCAGCAGAGAGGCAGGGGGAAATCGGCAGCCCCAGCATTTT. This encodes CATSREAGGNRQPQHF.